This T cell receptor beta chain was found in a study of blood T cell repertoires in COVID-19. Per the original methods: Scientists estimated how many nucleated cells there were by amplifying reference gene primers. Produced via immunoSEQ multiplex PCR; TCRdb's table is partial and in-frame only. V and J calls and clone size are as listed in that table; D and trimming were resolved from the DNA. The sample has under 110,000 clones; 60% to 80% are singletons. The V gene end was trimmed by 5 bases and the J gene end by 7 bases; junction bases not matched to a gene: 9. The CDR3 is made up of 15 amino acids. Germline V gene sequence: CDR1 SGHTA, CDR2 FQGNSA.

The sequence derives from a human donor with acute or convalescent COVID-19. The donor label of this sample is uncertain. Sequencing used peripheral blood. The rearrangement uses TRBV7-2 and TRBJ2-1; 9 nucleotides line up with TRBD1. The CDR3, as DNA: TGTGCCAGCAGCCTACAGGGGGCGGGTGGTAATGAGCAGTTCTTC. Its translation is CASSLQGAGGNEQFF.